This T cell receptor beta chain originates from a study of shared clonotypes between healthy human individuals. Study-wide findings and caveats: The four-donor shared clonotypes exceeded non-shared clonotypes in generation probability, with non-shared ones scoring lower. Several donors held approximately 4.5% of naive CD4 clonotypes in common.

This CDR3 spans 15 amino acids. The germline CDR1 and CDR2 sequences are MDHEN and SYDVKM. V lost 5 bases and J 0 bases, leaving 14 bases between the germline ends. At deep level, the assay was performed. In the source study's methods: ImmunoSEQ gave junction-only sequences without quality scores, so filtering differed. Only in-frame clones appear in the TCRdb table, and some are missing; sequencing was by immunoSEQ multiplex PCR. Clone size and V and J calls were adopted from that table, with D and trimming inferred from the DNA. The sample yields a few million clones, approximately 95% seen once. Turning to this clone: No antigen is known for it.

This receptor was identified in a young man in good health. Some clones in this sample may be carry-over from other donors' samples. The V and J genes are TRBV28 and TRBJ2-7; tentatively, D is TRBD2 (6 bases). The material sequenced was naive CD4+ T cells from PBMCs. Documented subset: CD45RA+ positively selected. This CDR3 reads CASSGRDGSSYEQYF. The CDR3 region has the DNA TGTGCCAGCAGTGGACGGGACGGGAGCTCCTACGAGCAGTACTTC.